These T cell receptor beta chains were read from a single sample in a study of Ad26.COV2.S vaccination and SARS-CoV-2 variants. The protocol was immunoSEQ multiplex PCR, while the TCRdb copy is restricted to in-frame clones and leaves out a portion. Of 400,000 to 450,000 clones listed, more than 80% were seen once; the top ten hold about 12%. The material was peripheral blood, obtained in a trial of Ad26.COV2.S vaccine versus placebo. The receptors originated from a person aged 18-65 years who received the Ad26.COV2.S COVID-19 vaccine or a placebo. Each CDR3 is given with its conserved first and last residue. Fields, in order: D gene, J gene, clone size, V gene, CDR3 protein, CDR3 DNA. The D gene is left open where the match is weak. Some rows mark clone size as missing; the rest say once, few, many or name a class of expanded clone.

D gene: -
J gene: TRBJ1-4
clone size: -
V gene: TRBV19
CDR3 protein: CASSIGGTTNEKLFF
CDR3 DNA: TGTGCCAGTAGTATTGGTGGGACAACTAATGAAAAACTGTTTTTT

D gene: TRBD2
J gene: TRBJ2-7
clone size: -
V gene: TRBV27
CDR3 protein: CASIRTSGLYEQYF
CDR3 DNA: TGTGCCAGCATTCGGACTAGCGGCCTATACGAGCAGTACTTC

D gene: -
J gene: TRBJ2-1
clone size: once
V gene: TRBV28
CDR3 protein: CASSLTGVSYNEQFF
CDR3 DNA: TGTGCCAGCAGTTTAACGGGAGTGTCCTACAATGAGCAGTTCTTC

D gene: -
J gene: TRBJ1-1
clone size: -
V gene: TRBV28
CDR3 protein: CASLTLGNTEAFF
CDR3 DNA: TGTGCCAGCCTAACATTGGGGAACACTGAAGCTTTCTTT

D gene: TRBD1
J gene: TRBJ2-1
clone size: -
V gene: TRBV5-6
CDR3 protein: CASSLGTGSYNEQFF
CDR3 DNA: TGTGCCAGCAGCTTGGGGACAGGCTCCTACAATGAGCAGTTCTTC

D gene: -
J gene: TRBJ1-1
clone size: -
V gene: TRBV7-2
CDR3 protein: CASSPTRTYSFEAFF
CDR3 DNA: TGTGCCAGCAGCCCCACGCGGACATATAGCTTCGAAGCTTTCTTT

D gene: TRBD1
J gene: TRBJ2-7
clone size: once
V gene: TRBV3-1/TRBV3-2
CDR3 protein: CASSAPGTGGSYEQYF
CDR3 DNA: TGTGCCAGCAGCGCTCCCGGGACAGGGGGCTCCTACGAGCAGTACTTC

D gene: TRBD1
J gene: TRBJ2-7
clone size: -
V gene: TRBV19
CDR3 protein: CASSPSSTGLNEQYF
CDR3 DNA: TGTGCCAGTAGTCCTAGTTCGACAGGGTTAAACGAGCAGTACTTC

D gene: -
J gene: TRBJ2-1
clone size: -
V gene: TRBV11-1
CDR3 protein: CASSRSGTVNEQFF
CDR3 DNA: TGTGCCAGCAGCCGCTCCGGGACGGTCAATGAGCAGTTCTTC

D gene: TRBD2
J gene: TRBJ2-3
clone size: -
V gene: TRBV28
CDR3 protein: CASSLLAGGTDTQYF
CDR3 DNA: TGTGCCAGCAGTTTACTAGCGGGGGGCACAGATACGCAGTATTTT

D gene: -
J gene: TRBJ1-1
clone size: -
V gene: TRBV29-1
CDR3 protein: CSVAEQGNTEAFF
CDR3 DNA: TGCAGCGTTGCGGAACAGGGGAACACTGAAGCTTTCTTT

D gene: TRBD2
J gene: TRBJ2-2
clone size: once
V gene: TRBV27
CDR3 protein: CASSPHGVAGVTGELFF
CDR3 DNA: TGTGCCAGCAGCCCCCACGGGGTAGCGGGAGTCACCGGGGAGCTGTTTTTT

D gene: TRBD1
J gene: TRBJ2-1
clone size: -
V gene: TRBV29-1
CDR3 protein: CSVDRGRKGNEQFF
CDR3 DNA: TGCAGCGTTGACAGGGGGCGTAAAGGCAATGAGCAGTTCTTC

D gene: -
J gene: TRBJ1-1
clone size: -
V gene: TRBV11-3
CDR3 protein: CASSLFPGAEAFF
CDR3 DNA: TGTGCCAGCAGCTTATTTCCCGGGGCGGAAGCTTTCTTT

D gene: -
J gene: TRBJ2-1
clone size: -
V gene: TRBV7-2
CDR3 protein: CASSLAGNYNEQFF
CDR3 DNA: TGTGCCAGCAGCTTAGCGGGGAATTACAATGAGCAGTTCTTC

D gene: -
J gene: TRBJ2-4
clone size: -
V gene: TRBV5-4
CDR3 protein: CASSTDPGAKNIQYF
CDR3 DNA: TGTGCCAGCAGCACTGACCCGGGAGCAAAAAACATTCAGTACTTC

D gene: -
J gene: TRBJ2-2
clone size: -
V gene: TRBV15
CDR3 protein: CATSRVLSSAQLTGELFF
CDR3 DNA: TGTGCCACCAGCAGAGTTCTCTCTAGCGCGCAATTAACCGGGGAGCTGTTTTTT

D gene: TRBD1
J gene: TRBJ1-1
clone size: -
V gene: TRBV6-5
CDR3 protein: CASIYPDRVPEAFF
CDR3 DNA: TGTGCCAGCATTTATCCCGACAGGGTACCAGAAGCTTTCTTT

D gene: -
J gene: TRBJ2-7
clone size: once
V gene: TRBV7-9
CDR3 protein: CASSPETTYEQYF
CDR3 DNA: TGTGCCAGCAGCCCCGAGACTACTTACGAGCAGTACTTC

D gene: -
J gene: TRBJ2-1
clone size: -
V gene: TRBV7-9
CDR3 protein: CASSVMVSEQFF
CDR3 DNA: TGTGCCAGCAGCGTCATGGTTAGTGAGCAGTTCTTC

D gene: -
J gene: TRBJ1-4
clone size: -
V gene: TRBV30
CDR3 protein: CAWSVRQIGEKLFF
CDR3 DNA: TGTGCCTGGAGTGTAAGACAGATCGGTGAAAAACTGTTTTTT

D gene: TRBD1
J gene: TRBJ2-3
clone size: -
V gene: TRBV19
CDR3 protein: CASSIHRGKGTDTQYF
CDR3 DNA: TGTGCCAGTAGTATCCACAGGGGCAAGGGCACAGATACGCAGTATTTT

D gene: TRBD1
J gene: TRBJ2-7
clone size: -
V gene: TRBV6-2/TRBV6-3
CDR3 protein: CASSGWGQGAYEQYF
CDR3 DNA: TGTGCCAGCAGTGGCTGGGGACAGGGGGCCTACGAGCAGTACTTC

D gene: -
J gene: TRBJ1-1
clone size: -
V gene: TRBV7-6
CDR3 protein: CASSIDPVLNTEAFF
CDR3 DNA: TGTGCCAGCAGCATCGATCCGGTCTTGAACACTGAAGCTTTCTTT

D gene: TRBD1
J gene: TRBJ2-7
clone size: -
V gene: TRBV14
CDR3 protein: CASSQTGQGHPSYEQYF
CDR3 DNA: TGTGCCAGCAGCCAGACCGGACAGGGACATCCCTCCTACGAGCAGTACTTC

D gene: TRBD1
J gene: TRBJ1-2
clone size: few
V gene: TRBV7-9
CDR3 protein: CASSSGDRGGDGYTF
CDR3 DNA: TGTGCCAGCAGCTCAGGGGACAGGGGAGGTGATGGCTACACCTTC

D gene: -
J gene: TRBJ1-2
clone size: -
V gene: TRBV10-3
CDR3 protein: CAISEHRIDYGYTF
CDR3 DNA: TGTGCCATCAGTGAGCATAGGATTGACTATGGCTACACCTTC

D gene: TRBD2
J gene: TRBJ2-5
clone size: -
V gene: TRBV27
CDR3 protein: CASSLATPGLADFQETQYF
CDR3 DNA: TGTGCCAGCAGTTTAGCAACGCCGGGACTAGCGGATTTCCAAGAGACCCAGTACTTC

D gene: TRBD1
J gene: TRBJ2-6
clone size: -
V gene: TRBV11-3
CDR3 protein: CASSSGGQGSRANVLTF
CDR3 DNA: TGTGCCAGCTCTTCAGGGGGACAGGGGTCTAGGGCCAACGTCCTGACTTTC

D gene: -
J gene: TRBJ1-6
clone size: -
V gene: TRBV2
CDR3 protein: CASDRTSYNSPLHF
CDR3 DNA: TGTGCCAGTGACAGGACCTCCTATAATTCACCCCTCCACTTT

D gene: TRBD2
J gene: TRBJ2-3
clone size: once
V gene: TRBV5-6
CDR3 protein: CASSLYRALAGPTDTQYF
CDR3 DNA: TGTGCCAGCAGCTTGTACAGGGCACTAGCGGGCCCCACAGATACGCAGTATTTT

D gene: TRBD1
J gene: TRBJ2-7
clone size: -
V gene: TRBV5-6
CDR3 protein: CASSLVGTGFYEQYF
CDR3 DNA: TGTGCCAGCAGCTTGGTCGGGACAGGTTTCTACGAGCAGTACTTC

D gene: -
J gene: TRBJ2-1
clone size: -
V gene: TRBV10-2
CDR3 protein: CASSEPAEQFF
CDR3 DNA: TGCGCCAGCAGTGAGCCAGCGGAGCAGTTCTTC

D gene: TRBD2
J gene: TRBJ2-6
clone size: -
V gene: TRBV7-2
CDR3 protein: CASSLFELAGYSGANVLTF
CDR3 DNA: TGTGCCAGCAGCTTATTTGAGTTAGCGGGTTACTCTGGGGCCAACGTCCTGACTTTC

D gene: TRBD2
J gene: TRBJ2-1
clone size: -
V gene: TRBV9
CDR3 protein: CASGLAGVHNEQFF
CDR3 DNA: TGTGCCAGCGGACTAGCGGGAGTTCACAATGAGCAGTTCTTC

D gene: -
J gene: TRBJ2-6
clone size: -
V gene: TRBV12-3/TRBV12-4
CDR3 protein: CASRRAGANVLTF
CDR3 DNA: TGTGCCAGCCGAAGGGCTGGGGCCAACGTCCTGACTTTC

D gene: -
J gene: TRBJ2-7
clone size: -
V gene: TRBV28
CDR3 protein: CASSLRGPGHEQYF
CDR3 DNA: TGTGCCAGCAGTTTACGAGGCCCGGGCCACGAGCAGTACTTC

D gene: -
J gene: TRBJ1-5
clone size: -
V gene: TRBV11-3
CDR3 protein: CASSFRVGTQHF
CDR3 DNA: TGTGCCAGCAGCTTCAGGGTTGGTACCCAGCATTTT

D gene: TRBD2
J gene: TRBJ2-2
clone size: -
V gene: TRBV7-6
CDR3 protein: CASSPRASGTINTGELFF
CDR3 DNA: TGTGCCAGCAGCCCCCGTGCTAGCGGGACTATCAACACCGGGGAGCTGTTTTTT

D gene: -
J gene: TRBJ1-1
clone size: -
V gene: TRBV2
CDR3 protein: CASSMEGHTEAFF
CDR3 DNA: TGTGCCAGCAGTATGGAGGGGCACACTGAAGCTTTCTTT

D gene: -
J gene: TRBJ2-7
clone size: -
V gene: TRBV11-2
CDR3 protein: CASSLDQVYEQYF
CDR3 DNA: TGTGCCAGCAGCTTAGATCAGGTCTACGAGCAGTACTTC

D gene: TRBD2
J gene: TRBJ2-7
clone size: -
V gene: TRBV6-5
CDR3 protein: CASLRASGIIEQYF
CDR3 DNA: TGTGCCAGCCTCCGGGCTAGCGGGATTATCGAGCAGTACTTC

D gene: -
J gene: TRBJ1-4
clone size: once
V gene: TRBV5-6
CDR3 protein: CASSFAEPRGANEKLFF
CDR3 DNA: TGTGCCAGCAGCTTCGCTGAACCGCGAGGAGCTAATGAAAAACTGTTTTTT

D gene: -
J gene: TRBJ1-3
clone size: -
V gene: TRBV30
CDR3 protein: CAWSYGDTIYF
CDR3 DNA: TGTGCCTGGAGTTATGGGGACACCATATATTTT

D gene: TRBD2
J gene: TRBJ2-7
clone size: -
V gene: TRBV6-6
CDR3 protein: CASLGAGTSSKEQYF
CDR3 DNA: TGTGCCAGCCTTGGCGCCGGGACTAGCTCTAAAGAGCAGTACTTC